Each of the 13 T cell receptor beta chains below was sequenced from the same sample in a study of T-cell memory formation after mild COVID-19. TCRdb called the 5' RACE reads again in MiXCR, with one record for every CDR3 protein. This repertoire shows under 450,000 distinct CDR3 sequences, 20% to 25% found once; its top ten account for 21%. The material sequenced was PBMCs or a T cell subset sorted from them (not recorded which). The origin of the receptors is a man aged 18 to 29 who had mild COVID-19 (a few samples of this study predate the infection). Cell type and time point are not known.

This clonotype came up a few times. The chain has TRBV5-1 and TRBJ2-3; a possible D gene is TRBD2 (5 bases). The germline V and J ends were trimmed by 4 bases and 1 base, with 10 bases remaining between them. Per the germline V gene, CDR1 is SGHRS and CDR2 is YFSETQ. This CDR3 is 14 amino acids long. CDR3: CASSARERTDTQYF. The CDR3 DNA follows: TGCGCCAGCAGCGCCCGGGAACGCACAGATACGCAGTATTTT.

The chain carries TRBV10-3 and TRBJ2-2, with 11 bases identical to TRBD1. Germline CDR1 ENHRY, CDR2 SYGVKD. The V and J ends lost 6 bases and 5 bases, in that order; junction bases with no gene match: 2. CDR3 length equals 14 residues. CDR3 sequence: CAISGQGATGELFF. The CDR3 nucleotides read TGTGCCATCAGCGGACAGGGGGCAACCGGGGAGCTGTTTTTT.

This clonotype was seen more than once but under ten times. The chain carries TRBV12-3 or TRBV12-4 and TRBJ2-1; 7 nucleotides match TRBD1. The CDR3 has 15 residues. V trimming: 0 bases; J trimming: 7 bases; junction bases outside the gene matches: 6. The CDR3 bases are TGTGCCAGCAGTTTAGCAGGGGGCCGGGGAAATGAGCAGTTCTTC. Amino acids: CASSLAGGRGNEQFF.

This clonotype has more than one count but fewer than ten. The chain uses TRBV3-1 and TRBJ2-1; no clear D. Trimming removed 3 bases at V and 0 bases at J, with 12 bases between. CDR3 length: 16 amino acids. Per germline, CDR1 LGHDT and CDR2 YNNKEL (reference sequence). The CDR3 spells CASSQFGAISYNEQFF. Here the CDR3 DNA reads TGTGCCAGCAGCCAGTTTGGCGCGATCTCCTACAATGAGCAGTTCTTC.

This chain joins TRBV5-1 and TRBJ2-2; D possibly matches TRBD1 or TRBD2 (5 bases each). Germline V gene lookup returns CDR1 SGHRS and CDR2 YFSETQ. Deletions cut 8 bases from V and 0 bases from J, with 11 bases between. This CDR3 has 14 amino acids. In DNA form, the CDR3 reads TGCGCCAGTTATGGGGGAACGAACACCGGGGAGCTGTTTTTT. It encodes CASYGGTNTGELFF.

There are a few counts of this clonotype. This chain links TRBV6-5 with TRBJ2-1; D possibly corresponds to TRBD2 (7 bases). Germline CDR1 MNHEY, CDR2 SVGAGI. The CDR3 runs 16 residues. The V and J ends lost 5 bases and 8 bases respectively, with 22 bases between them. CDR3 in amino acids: CASSPLPRGRVDEQFF. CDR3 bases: TGTGCCAGCAGTCCACTCCCGCGGGGGCGTGTTGATGAGCAGTTCTTC.

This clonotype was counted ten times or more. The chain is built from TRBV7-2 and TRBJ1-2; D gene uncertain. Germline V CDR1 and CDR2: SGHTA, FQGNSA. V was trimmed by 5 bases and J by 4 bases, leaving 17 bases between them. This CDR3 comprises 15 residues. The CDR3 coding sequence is TGTGCCAGCAGCCCCCCAGAGTTCGTGGTCTATGGCTACACCTTC. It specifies CASSPPEFVVYGYTF.

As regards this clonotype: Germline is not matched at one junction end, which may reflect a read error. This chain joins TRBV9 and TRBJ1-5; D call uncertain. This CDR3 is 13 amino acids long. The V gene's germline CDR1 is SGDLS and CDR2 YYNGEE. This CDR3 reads CASSVSGNQTQHF. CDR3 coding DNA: TGTGCCAGCAGCGTATCCGGCAATCAGACCCAGCATTTT.

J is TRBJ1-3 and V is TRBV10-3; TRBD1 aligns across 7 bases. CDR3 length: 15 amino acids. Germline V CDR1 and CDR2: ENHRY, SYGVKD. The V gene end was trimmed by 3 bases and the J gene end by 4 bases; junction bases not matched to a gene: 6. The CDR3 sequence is CAISDTGVSGNTIYF. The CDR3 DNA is TGTGCCATCAGTGATACAGGGGTATCCGGAAACACCATATATTTT.

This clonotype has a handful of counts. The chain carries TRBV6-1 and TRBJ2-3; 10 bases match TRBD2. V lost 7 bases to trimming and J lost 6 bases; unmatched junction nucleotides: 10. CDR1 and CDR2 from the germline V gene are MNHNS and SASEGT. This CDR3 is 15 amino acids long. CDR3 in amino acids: CASTATSGAWDTQYF. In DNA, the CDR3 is TGTGCCAGCACCGCAACTAGCGGGGCCTGGGATACGCAGTATTTT.

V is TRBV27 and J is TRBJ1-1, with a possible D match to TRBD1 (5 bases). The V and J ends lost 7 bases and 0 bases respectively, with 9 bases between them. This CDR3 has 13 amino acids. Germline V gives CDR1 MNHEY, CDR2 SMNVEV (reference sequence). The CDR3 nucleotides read TGTGCCAGCATGGGGGGATTGAACACTGAAGCTTTCTTT. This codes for CASMGGLNTEAFF.

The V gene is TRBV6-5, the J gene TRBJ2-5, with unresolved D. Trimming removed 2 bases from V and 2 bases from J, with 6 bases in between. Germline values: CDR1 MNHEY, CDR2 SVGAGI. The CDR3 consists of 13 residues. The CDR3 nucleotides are TGTGCCAGCAGTTACGGGAAACAAGAGACCCAGTACTTC. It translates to CASSYGKQETQYF.

The CDR3 nucleotides read TGTGCCAGCAGTGACCCACGAGGGGCCGGCGAGCAGTACTTC. Protein sequence: CASSDPRGAGEQYF. The rearrangement uses TRBV25-1 and TRBJ2-7; TRBD1 or TRBD2 may be the D gene (5 bases each). Germline V gives CDR1 MGHDK, CDR2 SYGVNS. CDR3 length equals 14 residues. V dropped 3 bases and J dropped 6 bases, with 15 bases sitting between them.